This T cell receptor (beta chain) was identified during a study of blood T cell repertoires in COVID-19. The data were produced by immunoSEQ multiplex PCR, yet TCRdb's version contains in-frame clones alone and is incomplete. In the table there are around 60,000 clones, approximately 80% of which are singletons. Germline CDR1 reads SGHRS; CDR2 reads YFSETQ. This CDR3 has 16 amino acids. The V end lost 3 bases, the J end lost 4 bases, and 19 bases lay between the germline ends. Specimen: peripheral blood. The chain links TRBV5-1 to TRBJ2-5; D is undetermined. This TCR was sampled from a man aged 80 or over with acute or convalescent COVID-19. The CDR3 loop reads CASSSRGELRGETQYF. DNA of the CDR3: TGCGCCAGCAGCTCCCGTGGTGAGCTCCGAGGAGAGACCCAGTACTTC.